Reported below is one T cell receptor (beta chain). The antigen remains unidentified. Produced via immunoSEQ multiplex PCR; TCRdb's table is partial and in-frame only. The sample carries 50,000 to 65,000 clones, about 93% recorded once. The sample belongs to a study of OX40 agonist ivuxolimab in advanced cancers. Overall study results and limits: At doses 0.1 to 3.0 mg/kg, CD4+ and CD8+ clones expanded. Relative to CD4+, CD8+ T cells held more expanded clones on average.

Baseline was the first blood sampling point, followed by cycle 4 day 1 and cycle 7 day 1. The TCR comes from an adult with an advanced solid tumor such as melanoma, head and neck, liver or kidney cancer. Here the sequenced sample was CD4+ or CD8+ T cells sorted from blood, taken in a trial of the OX40 agonist ivuxolimab.

The CDR3 sequence is CASSLPNTEAFF. DNA of the CDR3: TGTGCCAGCAGTCTTCCCAACACTGAAGCTTTCTTT. The chain employs TRBV28 and TRBJ1-1; D unresolved. CDR3 length equals 12 residues. The germline V and J ends were trimmed by 5 bases and 2 bases, with 6 bases remaining between them. CDR1 is MDHEN and CDR2 is SYDVKM in the germline V gene. Using reference TRBV28 and TRBJ1-1 for the parts outside the CDR3, the full variable domain is DVKVTQSSRYLVKRTGEKVFLECVQDMDHENMFWYRQDPGLGLRLIYFSYDVKMKEKGDIPEGYSVSREKKERFSLILESASTNQTSMYLCASSLPNTEAFFGQGTRLTVV.